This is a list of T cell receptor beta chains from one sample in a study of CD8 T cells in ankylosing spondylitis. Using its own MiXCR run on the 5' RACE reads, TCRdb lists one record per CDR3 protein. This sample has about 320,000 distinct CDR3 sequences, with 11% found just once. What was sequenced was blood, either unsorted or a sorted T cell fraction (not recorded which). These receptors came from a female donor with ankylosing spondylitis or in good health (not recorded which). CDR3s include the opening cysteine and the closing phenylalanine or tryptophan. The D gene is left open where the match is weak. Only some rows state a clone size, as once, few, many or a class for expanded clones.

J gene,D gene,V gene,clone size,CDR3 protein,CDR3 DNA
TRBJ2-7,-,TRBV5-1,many,CASSGSGSYYEQYF,TGCGCCAGCAGCGGCTCGGGTTCCTACTACGAGCAGTACTTC
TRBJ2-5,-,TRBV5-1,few,CASSFLTDALETQYF,TGCGCCAGCAGCTTCCTGACGGACGCCCTGGAGACCCAGTACTTC
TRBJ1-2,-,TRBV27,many,CASRMTANYGYTF,TGTGCCAGCAGGATGACTGCGAACTATGGCTACACCTTC
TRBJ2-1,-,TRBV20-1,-,CSARARTTAGNEQFF,TGCAGTGCTAGAGCCCGGACAACGGCGGGCAATGAGCAGTTCTTC
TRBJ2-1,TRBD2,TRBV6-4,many,CASSATSGAHNEQFF,TGTGCCAGCAGCGCGACTAGCGGAGCCCACAATGAGCAGTTCTTC
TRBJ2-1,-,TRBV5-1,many,CASSPFGNEQFF,TGCGCCAGCAGCCCCTTTGGGAATGAGCAGTTCTTC
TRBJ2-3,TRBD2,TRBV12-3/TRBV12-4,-,CASSNSGSRDTQYF,TGTGCCAGCAGCAATAGCGGGAGTCGAGATACGCAGTATTTT
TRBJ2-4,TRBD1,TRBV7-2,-,CASSFTGGLAKNIQYF,TGTGCCAGCAGCTTCACAGGGGGCTTGGCCAAAAACATTCAGTACTTC
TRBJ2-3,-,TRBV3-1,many,CASSQSGPHQDTQYF,TGTGCCAGCAGCCAATCAGGGCCCCATCAGGATACGCAGTATTTT
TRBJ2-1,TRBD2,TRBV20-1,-,CSARRQQGHPGTSGIISYNEQFF,TGCAGTGCTAGACGTCAACAGGGACACCCGGGGACTAGCGGGATTATCTCCTACAATGAGCAGTTCTTC
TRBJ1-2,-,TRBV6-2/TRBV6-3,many,CATTMNYGYTF,TGTGCCACTACTATGAACTATGGCTACACCTTC
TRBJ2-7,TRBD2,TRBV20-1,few,CSAREPTSASSYEQYF,TGCAGTGCTAGAGAGCCGACTAGCGCGAGCTCCTACGAGCAGTACTTC
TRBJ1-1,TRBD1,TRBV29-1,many,CSVARRTGLGNTEAFF,TGCAGCGTTGCGCGACGGACAGGGCTTGGGAACACTGAAGCTTTCTTT
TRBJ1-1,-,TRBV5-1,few,CASSLGLGGLEAFF,TGCGCCAGCAGCTTGGGGCTTGGGGGGCTGGAAGCTTTCTTT
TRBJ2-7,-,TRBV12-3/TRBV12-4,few,CASSQTSYEQYF,TGTGCCAGCAGTCAAACTTCCTACGAGCAGTACTTC
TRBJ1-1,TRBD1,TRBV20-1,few,CSARPGQGTWNTEAFF,TGCAGTGCCAGACCGGGACAGGGGACCTGGAACACTGAAGCTTTCTTT
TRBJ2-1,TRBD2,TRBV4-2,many,CASSQDLRTSGSWNEQFF,TGTGCCAGCAGCCAAGATCTTCGGACTAGCGGGAGTTGGAATGAGCAGTTCTTC
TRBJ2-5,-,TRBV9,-,CASSVEPRTETQYF,TGTGCCAGCAGCGTAGAACCCCGTACAGAGACCCAGTACTTC
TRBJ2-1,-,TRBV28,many,CASSPTQVIGGPGSYNEQFF,TGTGCCAGCAGTCCCACACAGGTAATAGGCGGACCCGGCTCCTACAATGAGCAGTTCTTC
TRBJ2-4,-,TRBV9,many,CASSVLGETKNIQYF,TGTGCCAGCAGCGTCCTAGGGGAGACCAAAAACATTCAGTACTTC
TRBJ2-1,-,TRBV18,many,CASSPLGNEQFF,TGTGCCAGCAGCCCCCTGGGTAATGAGCAGTTCTTC
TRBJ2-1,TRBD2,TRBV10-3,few,CAIRGTGASGRESSYNEQFF,TGTGCCATCAGGGGCACCGGGGCTAGCGGGAGGGAAAGCTCCTACAATGAGCAGTTCTTC
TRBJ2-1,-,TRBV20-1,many,CSATEGWSGAYNEQFF,TGCAGTGCGACCGAGGGGTGGAGCGGTGCCTACAATGAGCAGTTCTTC